Shown below are 9 T cell receptor beta chains from a single sample sequenced in a study of cytomegalovirus exposure and HLA in healthy donors. Amplification used 60 Vbeta primers and 13 Jbeta primers. Some clones are missing from TCRdb's copy, which holds only in-frame ones; the method was immunoSEQ multiplex PCR. The sample has some 200,000 clones, roughly four fifths seen once. The source material was PBMCs. The receptors stem from a woman in her twenties or thirties in good health and CMV-seronegative.

V gene TRBV28 combines with J gene TRBJ2-3, with 8 bases lining up with TRBD1. The V gene end was trimmed by 10 bases and the J gene end by 2 bases; junction bases not matched to a gene: 14. Germline values: CDR1 MDHEN, CDR2 SYDVKM. The CDR3 extends over 16 amino acids. CDR3: CATIPPDRDFTDTQYF. The CDR3 nucleotides are TGTGCCACCATACCCCCGGACAGGGATTTCACAGATACGCAGTATTTT.

V is TRBV7-3 and J is TRBJ1-1; D is possibly TRBD1 (6 bases). Germline values: CDR1 SGHTA, CDR2 FQGTGA. This CDR3 contains 13 residues. The V end was cut by 5 bases, the J end by 4 bases, with 11 bases between. The CDR3 bases are TGTGCCAGCAGCGGCCAGGGGAGCACTGAAGCTTTCTTT. It translates to CASSGQGSTEAFF.

V usage is TRBV5-1 and J usage is TRBJ1-5, with 7 bases matching TRBD1. Trimming took 4 bases from V and 6 from J; bases not matched to a gene: 16. Germline-derived CDR1 and CDR2 are SGHRS and YFSETQ. The CDR3 contains 17 residues. CDR3 region: CASSALPGQIYSQPQHF. The CDR3 nucleotides read TGCGCCAGCAGCGCGCTTCCGGGACAGATATACAGTCAGCCCCAGCATTTT.

The table lists this clone with a count of one. The chain is built from TRBV5-6 and TRBJ1-2; weak D call: TRBD1 (5 bases). This CDR3 comprises 13 residues. V was trimmed by 1 base and J by 6 bases, leaving 10 bases between them. Germline CDR1 and CDR2: SGHDT and YYEEEE. CDR3 in DNA: TGTGCCAGCAGCTTGTTGTCAGGGCATGGCTACACCTTC. This translates into CASSLLSGHGYTF.

The rearrangement links TRBV7-6 to TRBJ1-3, with 7 bases that match TRBD1. Germline V gene lookup returns CDR1 SGHVS and CDR2 FNYEAQ. The CDR3 has 13 amino acids. V shed 4 bases and J 4 bases; nucleotides not matched to a gene: 1. The CDR3 here is CASSSGQGNTIYF. As DNA, the CDR3 is TGTGCCAGCAGCTCGGGACAGGGAAACACCATATATTTT.

J is TRBJ2-5 and V is TRBV5-1; 7 bases line up with TRBD1. The CDR3 contains 13 residues. J gave up 3 bases and V 3 bases, and 2 bases lay outside the gene matches. The germline V gene encodes CDR1 SGHRS and CDR2 YFSETQ. This CDR3 is CASSYGTEETQYF. The CDR3 DNA is TGCGCCAGCAGCTACGGGACAGAAGAGACCCAGTACTTC.

The chain links TRBV4-1 to TRBJ2-5; 9 positions match TRBD2. V gave up 3 bases and J gave up 2 bases; unmatched junction bases: 13. This CDR3 is 18 amino acids long. Per germline, CDR1 MGHRA and CDR2 YSYEKL. The CDR3 DNA follows: TGCGCCAGCAGCCAGGGGGGGGGCAGCGGGAGGACTCAAGAGACCCAGTACTTC. Translation gives CASSQGGGSGRTQETQYF.

This chain links TRBV5-8 with TRBJ1-2; D gene uncertain. V shed 4 bases and J shed 2 bases, with 15 bases lying between them. CDR1 and CDR2 (germline): SGHTS, YDEGEE. CDR3 size: 15 residues. The CDR3 sequence: CASSRSSIRNYGYTF. The CDR3, as DNA: TGTGCCAGCAGCCGGTCCTCAATCCGAAACTATGGCTACACCTTC.

This clone showed up just a few times. The chain has TRBV7-9 and TRBJ2-7, with D possibly matching TRBD2 (5 bases). Germline CDR1 SEHNR, CDR2 FQNEAQ (reference sequence). CDR3 length: 15 residues. Trimming left V 4 bases short and J 7 bases short, with 20 bases between. The CDR3 sequence is CASSSSGVPQREQYF. CDR3 coding DNA: TGTGCCAGCAGCTCCTCTGGGGTTCCCCAGCGGGAGCAGTACTTC. Full variable domain (outside the CDR3, taken from reference TRBV7-9 and TRBJ2-7): DTGVSQNPRHKITKRGQNVTFRCDPISEHNRLYWYRQTLGQGPEFLTYFQNEAQLEKSRLLSDRFSAERPKGSFSTLEIQRTEQGDSAMYLCASSSSGVPQREQYFGPGTRLTVT.